These T cell receptor beta chains were read from a single sample in a study of CD8+ T cells in alopecia areata. The data were produced by immunoSEQ multiplex PCR, yet TCRdb's version contains in-frame clones alone and is incomplete. The sample holds 150,000 to 200,000 clones; about 67% are singletons and the top ten take roughly an eighth. Sequenced here: CD8+ T cells sorted from blood, sampled at week 0. These receptor sequences come from a human donor with alopecia areata. CDR3s include the opening cysteine and the closing phenylalanine or tryptophan. Fields, in order: V gene, D gene, J gene, CDR3 DNA, CDR3 protein. A D gene is named only where the DNA matches it firmly.

v_gene: TRBV27
d_gene: TRBD2
j_gene: TRBJ2-7
CDR3nt: TGTGCCAGCAGTTTATACGGCGGGGGGGCTTGGGAGCAGTACTTC
CDR3aa: CASSLYGGGAWEQYF

v_gene: TRBV5-1
d_gene: NA
j_gene: TRBJ1-1
CDR3nt: TGCGCCAGCAGCCCGGGGATCACGGGGATGAACACTGAAGCTTTCTTT
CDR3aa: CASSPGITGMNTEAFF

v_gene: TRBV7-8
d_gene: TRBD1
j_gene: TRBJ1-5
CDR3nt: TGTGCCAGCAGCTCGGACAGGGGTAATCAGCCCCAGCATTTT
CDR3aa: CASSSDRGNQPQHF

v_gene: TRBV4-1
d_gene: NA
j_gene: TRBJ2-1
CDR3nt: TGCGCCAGCAGCCAGGATCCTGCTCCCATACCGTTCTTC
CDR3aa: CASSQDPAPIPFF

v_gene: TRBV6-5
d_gene: NA
j_gene: TRBJ1-1
CDR3nt: TGTGCCAGCTTTAGTTCCCGAGGGGACACTGAAGCTTTCTTT
CDR3aa: CASFSSRGDTEAFF

v_gene: TRBV4-1
d_gene: NA
j_gene: TRBJ2-7
CDR3nt: TGCGCCAGCAGCCAAGGGGTCACCTACGAGCAGTACTTC
CDR3aa: CASSQGVTYEQYF

v_gene: TRBV4-1
d_gene: NA
j_gene: TRBJ1-1
CDR3nt: TGCGCCAGCAGCTCCCCGGGAGCGAACACTGAAGCTTTCTTT
CDR3aa: CASSSPGANTEAFF

v_gene: TRBV29-1
d_gene: NA
j_gene: TRBJ2-1
CDR3nt: TGCAGCGTTGAGCCCGCTTTGGGGAGGGGGTATGAGCAGTTCTTC
CDR3aa: CSVEPALGRGYEQFF

v_gene: TRBV5-6
d_gene: NA
j_gene: TRBJ1-2
CDR3nt: TGTGCCAGCAGCTTGGAGACTCAAAACATAGATGGCTACACCTTC
CDR3aa: CASSLETQNIDGYTF

v_gene: TRBV6-5
d_gene: NA
j_gene: TRBJ2-2
CDR3nt: TGTGCCAGCAGTTACTCCGGGGAAGAGCTGTTTTTT
CDR3aa: CASSYSGEELFF